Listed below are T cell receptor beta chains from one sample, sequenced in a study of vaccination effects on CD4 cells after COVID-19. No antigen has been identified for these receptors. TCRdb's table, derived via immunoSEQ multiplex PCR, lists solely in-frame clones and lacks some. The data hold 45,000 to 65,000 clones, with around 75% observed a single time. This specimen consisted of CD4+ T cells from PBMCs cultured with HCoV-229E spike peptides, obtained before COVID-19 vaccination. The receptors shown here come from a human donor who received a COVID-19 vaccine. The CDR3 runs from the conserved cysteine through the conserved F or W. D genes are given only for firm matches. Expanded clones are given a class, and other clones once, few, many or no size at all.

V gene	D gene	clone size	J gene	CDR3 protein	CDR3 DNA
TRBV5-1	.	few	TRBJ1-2	CASSLTTNYGYTF	TGCGCCAGCAGCTTAACAACGAACTATGGCTACACCTTC
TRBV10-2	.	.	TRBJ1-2	CATRAGSGYTF	TGCGCCACCCGGGCCGGTTCTGGCTACACCTTC
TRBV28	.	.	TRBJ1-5	CASSTTQRQPQHF	TGTGCCAGCAGTACGACCCAGCGACAGCCCCAGCATTTT
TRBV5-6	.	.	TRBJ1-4	CASSLVGGAWDEKLFF	TGTGCCAGCAGCTTGGTCGGCGGGGCCTGGGATGAAAAACTGTTTTTT
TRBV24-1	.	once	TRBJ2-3	CATSDPRGFADTQYF	TGTGCCACCAGTGATCCTCGAGGTTTTGCCGATACGCAGTATTTT
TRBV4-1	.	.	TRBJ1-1	CASSQRPWGNTEAFF	TGCGCCAGCAGCCAAAGACCGTGGGGGAACACTGAAGCTTTCTTT
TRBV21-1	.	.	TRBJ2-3	CAIGLGQCTDTQYF	TGTGCCATCGGCTTGGGACAGTGCACAGATACGCAGTATTTT
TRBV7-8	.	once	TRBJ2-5	CASSLVGEKETQYF	TGTGCCAGCAGCTTAGTGGGGGAAAAAGAGACCCAGTACTTC
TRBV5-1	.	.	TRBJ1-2	CASSTTAQGRGYTF	TGCGCCAGCAGCACTACTGCCCAAGGGAGGGGCTACACCTTC
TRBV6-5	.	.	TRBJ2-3	CASSTPGHSTDTQYF	TGTGCCAGCAGCACCCCGGGGCATAGCACAGATACGCAGTATTTT
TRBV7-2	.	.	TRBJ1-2	CASSLEGEGGYTF	TGTGCCAGCAGCTTAGAAGGGGAAGGTGGCTACACCTTC
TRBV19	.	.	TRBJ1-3	CASSMSTDIGNTIYF	TGTGCCAGTAGTATGAGTACAGATATTGGAAACACCATATATTTT
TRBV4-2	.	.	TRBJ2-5	CASSRRLGGYQETQYF	TGTGCCAGCAGCCGACGACTCGGGGGCTACCAAGAGACCCAGTACTTC
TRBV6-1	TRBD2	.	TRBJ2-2	CASSEIGLAGTGELFF	TGTGCCAGCAGTGAAATAGGACTAGCGGGGACCGGGGAGCTGTTTTTT
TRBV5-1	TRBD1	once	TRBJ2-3	CASSSWTGRTDTQYF	TGCGCCAGCAGCTCGTGGACAGGACGCACAGATACGCAGTATTTT
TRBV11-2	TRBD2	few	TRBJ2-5	CASSPRAGAQETQYF	TGTGCCAGCAGCCCAAGAGCGGGGGCGCAGGAGACCCAGTACTTC
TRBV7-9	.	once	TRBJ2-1	CASSDPRGNNEQFF	TGTGCCAGCAGCGACCCTAGGGGTAACAATGAGCAGTTCTTC
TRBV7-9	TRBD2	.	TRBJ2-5	CASSFGASGVQETQYF	TGTGCCAGCAGCTTCGGGGCTAGCGGGGTCCAAGAGACCCAGTACTTC
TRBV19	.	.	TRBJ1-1	CASSDPGVNTEAFF	TGTGCCAGTAGCGACCCAGGGGTGAACACTGAAGCTTTCTTT
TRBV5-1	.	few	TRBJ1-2	CASSLETGGNYGYTF	TGCGCCAGCAGCTTGGAGACAGGAGGTAACTATGGCTACACCTTC
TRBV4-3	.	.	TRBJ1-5	CASSPGAGQPQHF	TGCGCCAGCAGCCCCGGGGCTGGTCAGCCCCAGCATTTT
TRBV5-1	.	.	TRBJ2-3	CASSPSDPSTDTQYF	TGCGCCAGCAGCCCGTCCGACCCCAGCACAGATACGCAGTATTTT
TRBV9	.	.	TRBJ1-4	CASSVEGRADEKLFF	TGTGCCAGCAGCGTAGAGGGAAGGGCTGATGAAAAACTGTTTTTT
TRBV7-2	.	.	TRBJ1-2	CASSTFNYGYTF	TGTGCCAGCAGCACATTTAACTATGGCTACACCTTC
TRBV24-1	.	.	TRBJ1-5	CATSAQAHQPQHF	TGTGCCACCAGTGCTCAGGCACATCAGCCCCAGCATTTT
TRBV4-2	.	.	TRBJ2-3	CASSRGEGGSTDTQYF	TGTGCCAGCAGCCGAGGGGAGGGGGGATCCACAGATACGCAGTATTTT
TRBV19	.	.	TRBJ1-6	CASRDDRSYNSPLHF	TGTGCCAGTAGGGACGACCGTTCTTATAATTCACCCCTCCACTTT
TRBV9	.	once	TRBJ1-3	CASSVATGQGGNTIYF	TGTGCCAGCAGCGTAGCTACAGGGCAGGGGGGAAACACCATATATTTT
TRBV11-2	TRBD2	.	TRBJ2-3	CASSLVRGGGADTQYF	TGTGCCAGCAGCTTAGTGCGGGGGGGCGGGGCAGATACGCAGTATTTT
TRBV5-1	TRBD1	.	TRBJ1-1	CASSWSRDRVRNTEAFF	TGCGCCAGCAGCTGGTCCCGGGACAGGGTACGGAACACTGAAGCTTTCTTT
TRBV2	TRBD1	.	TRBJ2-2	CASRDRESGELFF	TGTGCCAGCAGGGACAGGGAGTCCGGGGAGCTGTTTTTT
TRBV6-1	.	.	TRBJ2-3	CASSEGVDSGTQYF	TGTGCCAGCAGTGAAGGGGTCGACTCTGGTACGCAGTATTTT
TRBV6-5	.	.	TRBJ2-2	CASSSSNTGELFF	TGTGCCAGCAGTTCCAGTAACACCGGGGAGCTGTTTTTT
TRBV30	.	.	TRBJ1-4	CAWSRKEKLFF	TGTGCCTGGAGCCGGAAAGAAAAACTGTTTTTT
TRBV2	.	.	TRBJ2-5	CASRRGGLETQYF	TGTGCCAGCAGGAGGGGGGGCCTAGAGACCCAGTACTTC
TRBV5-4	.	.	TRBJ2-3	CASSPRAQGSIDTQYF	TGTGCCAGCAGCCCCAGAGCGCAGGGTTCAATAGATACGCAGTATTTT
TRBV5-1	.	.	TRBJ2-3	CASSLFAGITDTQYF	TGCGCCAGCAGCTTGTTTGCAGGTATCACAGATACGCAGTATTTT
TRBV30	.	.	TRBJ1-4	CAWSDRDTKSRNEKLFF	TGTGCCTGGAGTGACAGAGACACGAAGAGTAGAAATGAAAAACTGTTTTTT
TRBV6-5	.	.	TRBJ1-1	CASSYRRTEAFF	TGTGCCAGCAGTTACCGGCGCACTGAAGCTTTCTTT
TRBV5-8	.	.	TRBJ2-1	CASRGEGLRYNEQFF	TGTGCCAGCAGGGGTGAGGGGTTGAGGTACAATGAGCAGTTCTTC
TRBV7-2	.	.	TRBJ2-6	CASSLTRTGANVLTF	TGTGCCAGCAGCTTAACACGGACTGGGGCCAACGTCCTGACTTTC
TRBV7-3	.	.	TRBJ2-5	CASSPTGETQYF	TGTGCCAGCAGCCCTACCGGGGAGACCCAGTACTTC
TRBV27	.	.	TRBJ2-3	CASSAGSDTQYF	TGTGCCAGCAGTGCCGGGTCCGATACGCAGTATTTT
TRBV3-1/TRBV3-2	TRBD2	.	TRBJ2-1	CASSQDLTSGGTNEQFF	TGTGCCAGCAGCCAAGACCTTACTAGCGGGGGGACCAATGAGCAGTTCTTC
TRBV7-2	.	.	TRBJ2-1	CASSFRGGTGGYNEQFF	TGTGCCAGCAGCTTTCGGGGGGGCACAGGGGGGTACAATGAGCAGTTCTTC
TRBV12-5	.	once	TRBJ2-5	CASGGGGETQYF	TGTGCTAGTGGTGGGGGAGGAGAGACCCAGTACTTC
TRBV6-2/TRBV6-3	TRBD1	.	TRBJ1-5	CASSYPRITGVGGNQPQHF	TGTGCCAGCAGTTACCCCCGAATAACAGGGGTGGGTGGCAATCAGCCCCAGCATTTT
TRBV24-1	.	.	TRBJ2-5	CATSEQGREETQYF	TGTGCCACCAGTGAACAGGGGAGGGAAGAGACCCAGTACTTC
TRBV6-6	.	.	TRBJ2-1	CASSRVEGASSYNEQFF	TGTGCCAGCAGTCGAGTGGAGGGGGCGAGCTCCTACAATGAGCAGTTCTTC